The 17 T cell receptor beta chains below were found in one sample sequenced in a study of PD-1 blockade in classical Hodgkin lymphoma (dated by TCRdb to the early 2020s). The sample's time point, from its label and the paper: cycle 4 day 1 (C4D1), after five to seven weeks of nivolumab. Every trial patient had relapsed following autologous stem cell transplantation, and prior brentuximab vedotin exposure was what differed among cohorts A, B and C. Libraries were made using the immunoSEQ multiplex PCR assay. The table comes from immuneACCESS by way of TCRdb, which keeps in-frame sequences with V and J called. Part of the clones is missing from these tables; in studies checked, under half for an unresolved V gene and the rest for unknown reasons. Recorded for this sample are roughly 40,000 clones; roughly 78% of them occurred a single time. The ten most abundant clones make up less than 40% of the sample.

The sequences come from peripheral blood mononuclear cells (PBMCs), collected before the fourth cycle of nivolumab. These receptors originate from a human donor with classical Hodgkin lymphoma.

The chain carries TRBV7-2 and TRBJ1-2, with D uncertain. Trimming pared 2 bases from V and 7 bases from J, leaving 11 bases between. Germline V lookup: CDR1 SGHTA, CDR2 FQGNSA. The CDR3 spans 13 residues. CDR3 nucleotide sequence: TGTGCCAGCAGCTTAAGTTGGGATCGTGGCTACACCTTC. Translating gives CASSLSWDRGYTF.

The chain links TRBV28 to TRBJ1-2, with D tentatively TRBD1 (6 bases). V shed 5 bases and J shed 7 bases, with 11 bases lying between them. CDR3 length: 12 residues. From germline, CDR1 is MDHEN and CDR2 SYDVKM. The CDR3 bases are TGTGCCAGCAGTGTACAGGGCCCTGGCTACACCTTC. Translated: CASSVQGPGYTF.

The chain carries TRBV4-2 and TRBJ1-1; D is possibly TRBD1 (6 bases). Trimming cost V 4 bases and J 5 bases, with 17 bases left between them. The CDR3 runs to 15 residues. CDR1 LGHNA and CDR2 YNFKEQ come from the germline V gene. The CDR3 sequence: CASSLRYRDSTEAFF. In DNA, the CDR3 is TGTGCCAGCAGCCTACGTTACAGGGACTCAACTGAAGCTTTCTTT.

The rearrangement uses TRBV7-9 and TRBJ2-7; D is unclear. The CDR3 sequence is 14 residues long. The germline CDR1 and CDR2 sequences are SEHNR and FQNEAQ (reference sequence). Trimming left V 5 bases short and J 3 bases short, with 14 bases between. CDR3 amino acids: CASSHRAPDYEQYF. The CDR3 DNA sequence: TGTGCCAGCAGCCACCGGGCGCCTGACTACGAGCAGTACTTC.

The V gene is TRBV7-9, the J gene TRBJ1-1; D may be TRBD1 (6 bases). Germline V gives CDR1 SEHNR, CDR2 FQNEAQ (reference sequence). The V end was cut by 5 bases, the J end by 1 base, with 11 bases between. The CDR3 runs to 14 residues. The CDR3 is CASSGDKTNTEAFF. The CDR3 region has the DNA TGTGCCAGCAGCGGGGACAAGACGAACACTGAAGCTTTCTTT.

A word on this clone: The junction and the germline gene differ at one end; a read error may be behind it. The chain recombines TRBV28 with TRBJ1-1, with D hard to call. The CDR3 sequence is 10 residues long. Germline loops: CDR1 MDHEN, CDR2 SYDVKM. Here the CDR3 reads CACRNTEAFF. In DNA, the CDR3 is TGTGCCTGCAGGAACACTGAAGCTTTCTTT.

This clone turned up a few times. The chain is built from TRBV27 and TRBJ2-7, with 7 bases identical to TRBD1. J lost 3 bases, V lost 5 bases, and 7 bases had no gene match. Germline V gives CDR1 MNHEY, CDR2 SMNVEV (reference sequence). The CDR3 contains 14 residues. CDR3 coding DNA: TGTGCCAGCAGTCCCGGGACAGAAATCTACGAGCAGTACTTC. This encodes CASSPGTEIYEQYF.

The CDR3 is CASSSGGADTQYF. CDR3 DNA sequence: TGTGCCAGTAGTAGCGGGGGGGCAGATACGCAGTATTTT. The chain has TRBV19 and TRBJ2-3, with 9 bases matching TRBD2. CDR1 is LNHDA, CDR2 SQIVND, per germline (reference sequence). V lost 4 bases to trimming and J lost 4 bases; unmatched junction nucleotides: 0. The CDR3 has 13 residues.

The rearrangement links TRBV7-3 to TRBJ1-2; D not certain. Trimming removed 3 bases at V and 6 bases at J, with 14 bases between. Germline values: CDR1 SGHTA, CDR2 FQGTGA. This CDR3 spans 14 amino acids. Written as DNA, the CDR3 is TGTGCCAGCAGCTTCACCGACACCCTTGATGGCTACACCTTC. Its protein product is CASSFTDTLDGYTF.

This chain's CDR3 is CASSPRTGGNQPQHF. CDR3 coding DNA: TGTGCCAGCAGCCCCCGGACAGGGGGGAATCAGCCCCAGCATTTT. V usage is TRBV7-8 and J usage is TRBJ1-5; 10 bases map to TRBD1. Unmatched junction bases numbered 5, after V lost 5 bases and J lost 4 bases. The CDR3 extends over 15 amino acids. CDR1 and CDR2 (germline): SGHVS, FQNEAQ.

V gene TRBV7-1 combines with J gene TRBJ1-2; D uncertain. TRBV7-1 is flagged as an ORF with uncertain function. This CDR3 has 11 amino acids. V lost 5 bases, J lost 7 bases, and 8 bases lay in between. The CDR3 sequence: CASSAHLGYTF. For the CDR3, the DNA is TGTGCCAGCAGCGCCCATCTTGGCTACACCTTC.

This clone was observed at least ten times. This chain connects TRBV28 to TRBJ1-1, with 9 bases identical to TRBD1. CDR3 length: 15 residues. The germline CDR1 and CDR2 sequences are MDHEN and SYDVKM. V lost 6 bases to trimming and J lost 5 bases; unmatched junction nucleotides: 10. This CDR3 reads CASRSWGQGRTEAFF. For the CDR3, the DNA is TGTGCCAGCAGGTCGTGGGGACAGGGTAGGACTGAAGCTTTCTTT.

In its sample, this clone was seen once. The genes are TRBV14 and TRBJ1-2, with unresolved D. This CDR3 has 11 amino acids. Germline lookup yields CDR1 SGHDN and CDR2 FVKESK. V was clipped by 5 bases and J by 9 bases, with 10 bases between them. The CDR3 region has the DNA TGTGCCAGCAGCAGGTCCACCAGCTACACCTTC. Translated: CASSRSTSYTF.

This clone showed up just once. This chain joins TRBV4-2 and TRBJ2-5; TRBD1 is a possible D gene (5 bases). The ends were cut back, 1 base at V and 5 bases at J, with 11 bases in the middle. Germline CDR1 LGHNA, CDR2 YNFKEQ. CDR3 size: 14 residues. The CDR3 protein is CASSQGGGLETQYF. The CDR3 DNA is TGTGCCAGCAGCCAAGGGGGCGGTTTGGAGACCCAGTACTTC.

The chain couples TRBV11-2 to TRBJ1-2, with 8 bases lining up with TRBD1. The CDR3 runs 14 residues. Trimming cost V 5 bases and J 4 bases; bases outside gene matches: 6. CDR1 is SGHAT, CDR2 FQNNGV, per germline. CDR3 sequence reads: CASSMQGARYGYTF. The DNA for the CDR3 is TGTGCCAGCAGCATGCAGGGGGCCCGCTATGGCTACACCTTC.

This chain connects TRBV28 to TRBJ1-6; weak D call: TRBD1 (5 bases). The V and J ends lost 5 bases and 7 bases respectively, with 12 bases between them. Germline values: CDR1 MDHEN, CDR2 SYDVKM. This CDR3 region has 14 residues. As DNA, the CDR3 is TGTGCCAGCAGTAGGGGAATTAAGAATTCACCCCTCCACTTT. Translated: CASSRGIKNSPLHF. The full variable domain, completed using reference TRBV28 and TRBJ1-6, is DVKVTQSSRYLVKRTGEKVFLECVQDMDHENMFWYRQDPGLGLRLIYFSYDVKMKEKGDIPEGYSVSREKKERFSLILESASTNQTSMYLCASSRGIKNSPLHFGNGTRLTVT.

This chain's CDR3 is CASSCLVGGAAGTDTQYF. The CDR3 DNA reads TGTGCCAGCAGTTGCCTAGTCGGAGGGGCTGCAGGCACAGATACGCAGTATTTT. The gene calls are TRBV28 and TRBJ2-3; maybe TRBD2 (6 bases). Trimming left V 4 bases short and J 1 base short, with 21 bases between. Germline assignment: CDR1 MDHEN and CDR2 SYDVKM. The CDR3 is 18 residues long.